This TCR beta chain is from a study of T cells after yellow fever vaccination. About the study: The SMART-Seq v4 Ultra Low Input method served to prepare the low-cell-number fractions. Study results and limitations: Some clonotypes, a small share, were shared between CD4 and CD8 compartments. One caveat is that FACS-sorted repertoires could contain abundant clonotypes contaminating from the bulk population.

Each CDR3 protein gets one entry after TCRdb re-called the 5' RACE reads with MiXCR. The sample consists of around 400,000 distinct CDR3 sequences, roughly 12% of them appearing once. This clonotype was picked up many times. Antigen specificity is unknown. Germline values: CDR1 DFQATT, CDR2 SNEGSKA (reference sequence). The CDR3 runs 9 residues. The source was PBMCs, collected on the day of the first yellow fever vaccination. The receptor's source is a man aged 18 to 29 who received the YFV17D yellow fever vaccine. The chain joins TRBV20-1 to TRBJ2-5; D ambiguous. DNA of the CDR3: TGCAGACCTTCGGGGACCCAGTACTTC. Amino acids: CRPSGTQYF.